This T cell receptor beta chain was obtained from a study of T-cell reconstitution after alpha-beta-depleted transplantation in children. Unique molecular identifiers were used to barcode this TCRbeta library. TCRdb reanalysed the PCR reads using MiXCR and keeps one entry per CDR3 protein. The sample includes some 830,000 distinct CDR3 sequences, 15% to 20% seen only once; the top ten take roughly 5%. This clonotype was picked up many times. The CDR3 spans 14 residues. CDR1 and CDR2 (germline): SGHAT, FQNNGV. The V end was cut by 1 base, the J end by 7 bases, with 11 bases between. The chain uses TRBV11-2 and TRBJ2-4; D might be TRBD2 (5 bases). Sequencing used PBMCs, mostly from graft donor cells, obtained 360 days after TCRalphabeta/CD19-depleted stem cell transplant. The sequence was collected from a male patient aged 10-17 years who had a stem cell transplant for acute lymphoblastic leukemia, so the T cells may come from the graft donor. DNA for the CDR3: TGTGCCAGCAGCTTAGTTTCGGGAATGAACATTCAGTACTTC. Translation: CASSLVSGMNIQYF.